This T cell receptor (beta chain) was observed in a study of Graves' ophthalmopathy and Graves' hyperthyroidism. Study-level background: The study drew peripheral blood at initial diagnosis, before any treatment.

The CDR3 has 12 residues. With 5 bases removed from V and 5 bases from J, the gap between germline ends came to 7 bases. Germline CDR1 reads LNHDA; CDR2 reads SQIVND (reference sequence). The authors amplified TCR beta CDR3 regions, and they did so from RNA transcripts for repertoire sequencing. First-round RT-PCR employed HTBI primers, with a second-round multiplex PCR after it. Using its own MiXCR run on the multiplex PCR reads, TCRdb lists one record per CDR3 protein. The data hold roughly 300,000 distinct CDR3 sequences, with 17% observed a single time. Many counts were recorded for this clonotype.

The chain is built from TRBV19 and TRBJ1-5, with unresolved D. The sequenced sample consisted of peripheral blood. The clonotype originates from an adult man with Graves' ophthalmopathy. CDR3 nucleotides: TGTGCCAGTAGTTTGCGGGATCAGCCCCAGCATTTT. Translated: CASSLRDQPQHF.